This T cell receptor (beta chain) was identified in a study of cytomegalovirus exposure and HLA in healthy donors. Across the study: An earlier analysis found fewer than 140 million unique TCR beta sequences from approximately 190 million T cells.

Researchers ran the PCR with 60 Vbeta and 13 Jbeta primers. Only in-frame clones appear in the TCRdb table, and some are missing; sequencing was by immunoSEQ multiplex PCR. The repertoire has more than 60,000 clones, roughly 76% of them found once; the top ten carry around 3%. A single count supports this clone. Its specificity is not known. This CDR3 has 15 residues. V lost 6 bases to trimming and J lost 5 bases, with 19 bases between them. Germline V gives CDR1 MGHDK, CDR2 SYGVNS. Overall study findings and caveats: Owing to their indistinguishability, certain V segments, notably TRBV6-2 and TRBV6-3, were excluded.

At collection, donors were nominally healthy, but unrecorded immune exposures were probable. This receptor was obtained from a man aged 18-30 years in good health and CMV-seronegative. The sequencing sample was made of PBMCs. This chain connects TRBV25-1 to TRBJ2-5, with D perhaps TRBD2 (6 bases). This CDR3 is CASSAGGALVETQYF. For the CDR3, the DNA is TGTGCCAGCAGCGCCGGAGGGGCCCTTGTGGAGACCCAGTACTTC. The whole variable domain, remainder taken from reference TRBV25-1 and TRBJ2-5, is EADIYQTPRYLVIGTGKKITLECSQTMGHDKMYWYQQDPGMELHLIHYSYGVNSTEKGDLSSESTVSRIRTEHFPLTLESARPSHTSQYLCASSAGGALVETQYFGPGTRLLVL.